These 9 T cell receptor beta chains were all obtained from the same sample, sequenced in a study of healthy donors' naive CD4 and CD8 T cells. Starting from around 500 ng of total RNA, TCR libraries were made with linear amplification. TCRdb reanalysed the reads using MiXCR and keeps one entry per CDR3 protein. Among approximately 180,000 distinct CDR3 sequences listed, over 60% were seen once. Input material: naive CD4+ and CD8+ T cells sorted from blood, pooled from several donors. These receptors were collected from a pool of human donors in good health; the sample pools cells from several healthy donors.

The CDR3 DNA reads as TGCAGCGTTAATATCGGGAACAATGAGCAGTTCTTC. Protein: CSVNIGNNEQFF. The chain couples TRBV29-1 to TRBJ2-1, with D perhaps matching TRBD2 (5 bases). Trimming removed 5 bases at V and 5 bases at J, with 10 bases between. Germline lookup yields CDR1 SQVTM and CDR2 ANQGSEA. The CDR3 is made up of 12 amino acids.

In DNA, the CDR3 is TGTGCCACCAGCAGCCGGACGGAGCGCAATCAGCCCCAGCATTTT. Translating gives CATSSRTERNQPQHF. The J gene is TRBJ1-5, the V gene TRBV15; D is undetermined. From germline, CDR1 is LNHNV and CDR2 YYDKDF (reference sequence). Trimming shortened V by 3 bases and J by 2 bases, and 11 bases separated the two germline ends. The CDR3 spans 15 residues.

This rearrangement joins TRBV6-5 to TRBJ1-1; D possibly corresponds to TRBD1 (5 bases). CDR3 length: 18 residues. Germline V gene lookup returns CDR1 MNHEY and CDR2 SVGAGI. The germline V and J ends were trimmed by 7 bases and 3 bases, with 27 bases remaining between them. The CDR3 region is CASTQSHSRGFRYTEAFF. CDR3 nucleotides: TGTGCCAGCACCCAAAGTCACTCGAGGGGATTCAGGTACACTGAAGCTTTCTTT.

This chain joins TRBV29-1 and TRBJ1-1, with TRBD1 as a possible D gene (6 bases). V was pared by 7 bases and J by 5 bases, with 20 bases between. The CDR3 is 14 residues long. The germline V gene has CDR1 SQVTM and CDR2 ANQGSEA. The CDR3 sequence: CSGKNAGAGTEAFF. Written as DNA, the CDR3 is TGCAGCGGAAAGAACGCAGGGGCGGGGACTGAAGCTTTCTTT.

The chain joins TRBV29-1 to TRBJ2-5; D may be TRBD1 (5 bases). The germline CDR1 and CDR2 sequences are SQVTM and ANQGSEA. This CDR3 contains 13 residues. V gave up 5 bases and J gave up 5 bases, with 15 bases separating them. The CDR3 DNA sequence: TGCAGCGTTTTCCAGGGTCAATTGGAGACCCAGTACTTC. Translated: CSVFQGQLETQYF. Full variable domain (remainder filled in from reference TRBV29-1 and TRBJ2-5): SAVISQKPSRDICQRGTSLTIQCQVDSQVTMMFWYRQQPGQSLTLIATANQGSEATYESGFVIDKFPISRPNLTFSTLTVSNMSPEDSSIYLCSVFQGQLETQYFGPGTRLLVL.

The gene calls are TRBV12-3 or TRBV12-4 and TRBJ2-1; 7 bases agree with TRBD1. This CDR3 is built from 14 residues. V lost 7 bases to trimming and J lost 8 bases; unmatched junction nucleotides: 11. The CDR3 protein is CASTLTGPRDEQFF. The CDR3 coding sequence is TGTGCCAGCACCCTGACAGGGCCGAGGGATGAGCAGTTCTTC.

The rearrangement joins TRBV6-5 to TRBJ2-7; D remains ambiguous. CDR1 and CDR2 (germline): MNHEY, SVGAGI. Deletions cut 5 bases from V and 2 bases from J, with 10 bases between. The CDR3 contains 13 residues. The CDR3 region has the DNA TGTGCCAGCAGTCGTCTGAGTACCTACGAGCAGTACTTC. Amino acids: CASSRLSTYEQYF.

This chain links TRBV19 with TRBJ1-2, with a weak D call TRBD1 (5 bases). Germline loops: CDR1 LNHDA, CDR2 SQIVND (reference sequence). Trimming stripped 3 bases from V and 12 bases from J, with 17 bases between. The CDR3 is 13 amino acids. The CDR3 reads CASSMGVPFVDTF. The CDR3 region has the DNA TGTGCCAGTAGTATGGGGGTTCCATTCGTCGACACCTTC.

V and J are TRBV14 and TRBJ2-7; D possibly corresponds to TRBD2 (6 bases). Looked up from germline, CDR1 is SGHDN and CDR2 is FVKESK. With 5 bases removed from V and 6 bases from J, the gap between germline ends came to 11 bases. The CDR3 loop spans 12 amino acids. The CDR3 sequence: CASSTGLLEQYF. CDR3 sequence (DNA): TGTGCCAGCAGCACGGGACTTCTCGAGCAGTACTTC.